What follows describes a single T cell receptor beta chain. CD8 cells classed as naive were CD45RO-negative and positively selected for CCR7, excluding terminally differentiated effector memory CD45RA+ cells. Donors included only healthy HIV-negative adults lacking recent acute infections or vaccinations. Every donor, a Caucasian adult, lived in Nashville, Tennessee. This record comes from a study of shared clonotypes between healthy human individuals. Assay execution proceeded at the deep level. Authors' analysis steps: ImmunoSEQ gave junction-only sequences without quality scores, so filtering differed. Using immunoSEQ multiplex PCR, the repertoire was profiled, and TCRdb retains in-frame clones only, with some absent. V and J calls and clone size come straight from that table; D and trimming were deduced from the DNA. The data contain more than 2 million clones, approximately 92% of them singletons.

The CDR3 extends over 14 amino acids. Germline trimming cut 4 bases from V and 1 base from J; bases unmatched to any gene: 6. Per germline, CDR1 GTSNPN and CDR2 SVGIG (reference sequence). The source material was naive CD8+ T cells from PBMCs. The TCR was taken from a young man in good health. Some clones in this sample may be carry-over from other donors' samples. V and J are TRBV30 and TRBJ1-1; 7 nucleotides line up with TRBD1. Here the CDR3 DNA reads TGTGCCTGGACCCTAGGACAGGAGAACACTGAAGCTTTCTTT. Protein: CAWTLGQENTEAFF.